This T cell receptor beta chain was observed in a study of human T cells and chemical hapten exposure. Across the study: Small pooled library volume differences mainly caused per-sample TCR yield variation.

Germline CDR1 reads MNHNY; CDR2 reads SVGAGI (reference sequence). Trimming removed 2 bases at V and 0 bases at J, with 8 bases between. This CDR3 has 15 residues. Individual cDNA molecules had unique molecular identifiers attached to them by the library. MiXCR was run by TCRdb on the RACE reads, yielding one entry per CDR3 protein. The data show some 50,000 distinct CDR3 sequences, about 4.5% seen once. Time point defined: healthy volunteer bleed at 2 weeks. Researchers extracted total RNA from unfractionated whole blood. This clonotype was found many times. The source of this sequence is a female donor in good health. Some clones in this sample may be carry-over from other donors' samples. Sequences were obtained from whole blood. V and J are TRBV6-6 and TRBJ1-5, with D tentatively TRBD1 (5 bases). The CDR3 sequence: CASSYVRASNQPQHF. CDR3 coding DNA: TGTGCCAGCAGTTACGTCAGGGCTAGCAATCAGCCCCAGCATTTT.